This TCR beta chain is from a study of CD8 T cells in ankylosing spondylitis. Study-level points and caveats: There was a TCR beta motif, made of several highly homologous variants, that appeared characteristic of ankylosing spondylitis blood. Several of the motif variants were reported before in synovial fluid and blood from reactive arthritis. Disease-linked clones were reportedly significantly enriched in matched ankylosing spondylitis synovial fluid.

The TCR beta libraries were generated through quantitative 5'-RACE incorporating molecular barcodes. MiXCR, applied by TCRdb to the 5' RACE reads, yields one record per CDR3 protein. The data hold some 200,000 distinct CDR3 sequences, with around 13% observed a single time. This clonotype has only a few counts. The antigen remains unidentified. The V gene lost 1 base and the J gene lost 7 bases, with 10 bases spanning the gap. This CDR3 region has 14 residues. Germline assignment: CDR1 MNHEY and CDR2 SMNVEV (reference sequence). Sequences were obtained from blood, either unsorted or a sorted T cell fraction (not recorded which). The origin of this receptor is a male donor with ankylosing spondylitis or in good health (not recorded which). The chain employs TRBV27 and TRBJ2-2, with TRBD2 as a possible D gene (6 bases). The CDR3 DNA reads as TGTGCCAGCAGTTTATTAATGGGGGGCGGGGAGCTGTTTTTT. Protein: CASSLLMGGGELFF.